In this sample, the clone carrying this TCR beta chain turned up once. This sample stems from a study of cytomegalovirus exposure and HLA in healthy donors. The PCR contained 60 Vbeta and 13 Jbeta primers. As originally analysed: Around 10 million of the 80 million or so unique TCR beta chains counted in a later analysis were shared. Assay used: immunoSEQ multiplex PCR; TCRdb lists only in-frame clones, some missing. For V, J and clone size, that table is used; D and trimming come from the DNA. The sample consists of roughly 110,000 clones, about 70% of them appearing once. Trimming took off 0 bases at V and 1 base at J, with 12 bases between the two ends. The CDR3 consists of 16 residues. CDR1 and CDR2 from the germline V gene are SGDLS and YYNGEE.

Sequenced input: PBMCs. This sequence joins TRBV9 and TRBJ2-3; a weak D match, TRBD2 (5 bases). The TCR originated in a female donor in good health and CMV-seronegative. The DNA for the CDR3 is TGTGCCAGCAGCGTAGATCCCCGGGGTGGCACAGATACGCAGTATTTT. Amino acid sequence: CASSVDPRGGTDTQYF.